These 23 T cell receptor beta chains were sequenced from one sample in a study of T cell changes during pregnancy in multiple sclerosis. Using immunoSEQ multiplex PCR, the repertoire was profiled, and TCRdb retains in-frame clones only, with some absent. The profile covers 100,000 or so clones, with 94% appearing a single time and under 2% taken by the ten largest. The sequences come from peripheral blood, collected after pregnancy. The receptors here all came from a female donor in good health, enrolled as a control in a pregnancy study.

The CDR3 region is CASSKGTGGDTGELFF. CDR3 bases: TGCGCCAGCAGTAAAGGGACAGGGGGTGACACCGGGGAGCTGTTTTTT. This chain links TRBV5-1 with TRBJ2-2; 11 bases align to TRBD1. V trimming: 5 bases; J trimming: 3 bases; junction bases outside the gene matches: 6. Per the germline V gene, CDR1 is SGHRS and CDR2 is YFSETQ. This CDR3 has 16 residues. The variable domain in full, with the rest retrieved from reference TRBV5-1 and TRBJ2-2, is KAGVTQTPRYLIKTRGQQVTLSCSPISGHRSVSWYQQTPGQGLQFLFEYFSETQRNKGNFPGRFSGRQFSNSRSEMNVSTLELGDSALYLCASSKGTGGDTGELFFGEGSRLTVL.

This chain links TRBV30 with TRBJ2-2, with 8 positions matching TRBD1. The CDR3 is 14 residues long. CDR1 is GTSNPN and CDR2 is SVGIG in the germline V gene (reference sequence). The V and J ends lost 5 bases and 1 base, in that order; junction bases with no gene match: 3. As DNA, the CDR3 is TGTGCCTGGGCCGGGACAGGGAACACCGGGGAGCTGTTTTTT. Protein sequence: CAWAGTGNTGELFF.

The chain employs TRBV9 and TRBJ2-3; possibly TRBD2 for D (5 bases). The CDR3 loop spans 14 amino acids. The V end was cut by 0 bases, the J end by 0 bases, with 5 bases between. Germline V lookup: CDR1 SGDLS, CDR2 YYNGEE. The CDR3 DNA sequence: TGTGCCAGCAGCGTAGCGGGGAGCACAGATACGCAGTATTTT. Protein: CASSVAGSTDTQYF.

This chain uses TRBV9 with TRBJ2-2, with TRBD2 as a possible D gene (5 bases). The CDR3 has 16 residues. In germline, CDR1 is SGDLS, CDR2 YYNGEE. The V end lost 4 bases, the J end lost 2 bases, and 15 bases lay between the germline ends. CDR3 nucleotides: TGTGCCAGCAGCCCCCTCCCGGGGAGTAACACCGGGGAGCTGTTTTTT. This gives the protein CASSPLPGSNTGELFF.

The rearrangement uses TRBV7-2 and TRBJ2-1; 9 positions match TRBD1. Per the germline V gene, CDR1 is SGHTA and CDR2 is FQGNSA. V dropped 3 bases and J dropped 7; count of bases not matched to a gene: 16. The CDR3 totals 18 residues. CDR3 sequence (DNA): TGTGCCAGCAGCTTCCTTTCCCATGGACAGGGGAGTAGAAATGAGCAGTTCTTC. Amino acid sequence: CASSFLSHGQGSRNEQFF.

The V gene is TRBV28, the J gene TRBJ1-1, with 8 bases fitting TRBD1. V shed 6 bases and J 6 bases; nucleotides not matched to a gene: 6. CDR1 and CDR2 (germline): MDHEN, SYDVKM. CDR3 size: 13 residues. The CDR3 DNA reads TGTGCCAGCAGCTCAGGGACAGGTCCTGAAGCTTTCTTT. As protein: CASSSGTGPEAFF.

CDR3 region: CASSPSLVRGTQYF. Here the CDR3 DNA reads TGTGCCAGCAGTCCCTCTTTGGTGAGGGGGACGCAGTATTTT. The V call is TRBV27, the J call TRBJ2-3; perhaps TRBD1 as D (6 bases). The V and J ends lost 5 bases and 9 bases respectively, with 18 bases between them. This CDR3 is built from 14 residues. The germline V gene has CDR1 MNHEY and CDR2 SMNVEV (reference sequence).

The J gene is TRBJ1-5, the V gene TRBV7-8; D unresolved. From germline, CDR1 is SGHVS and CDR2 FQNEAQ. Trimming removed 0 bases from V and 0 bases from J, with 12 bases in between. The CDR3 runs 17 residues. CDR3 nucleotide sequence: TGTGCCAGCAGCTTAGCGTGGCGGAAGGATAGCAATCAGCCCCAGCATTTT. Its protein product is CASSLAWRKDSNQPQHF.

The chain recombines TRBV28 with TRBJ1-3, with TRBD1 matching over 7 bases. The germline gives CDR1 MDHEN, CDR2 SYDVKM. This CDR3 has 15 residues. V lost 2 bases, J lost 4 bases, and 5 bases stayed unmatched. CDR3 nucleotides: TGTGCCAGCAGTTTACCTGGGACAGCAGGAAACACCATATATTTT. As protein: CASSLPGTAGNTIYF.

This chain uses TRBV12-5 with TRBJ1-5, with 7 bases fitting TRBD1. The length of the CDR3 is 16 residues. After removal of 8 bases from V and 3 bases from J, the junction contained 13 bases not matched to a gene. Germline V lookup: CDR1 LGHNT, CDR2 FRNRAP. CDR3 in amino acids: CASRRGTAPLNQPQHF. The CDR3 DNA reads TGTGCTAGTCGTAGAGGGACAGCTCCTCTCAATCAGCCCCAGCATTTT.

The V call is TRBV19, the J call TRBJ2-7; 7 bases agree with TRBD1. This CDR3 contains 14 residues. Germline CDR1 is LNHDA and CDR2 is SQIVND (reference sequence). V gave up 5 bases and J gave up 3 bases; unmatched junction bases: 7. DNA for the CDR3: TGTGCCAGTAGTTTATCCGGACAGGTCTACGAGCAGTACTTC. This gives the protein CASSLSGQVYEQYF.

The gene calls are TRBV19 and TRBJ2-5; 7 bases agree with TRBD2. Per the germline V gene, CDR1 is LNHDA and CDR2 is SQIVND (reference sequence). Losses at the gene ends were 3 bases for V and 7 bases for J; bases not matched to a gene: 8. This CDR3 contains 14 residues. CDR3 sequence reads: CASSIGEGYGTQYF. CDR3 nucleotides: TGTGCCAGTAGTATCGGGGAGGGGTACGGGACCCAGTACTTC.

The V and J genes are TRBV18 and TRBJ1-2; D is possibly TRBD1 (6 bases). The germline CDR1 and CDR2 sequences are KGHSH and LQKENI. V lost 6 bases to trimming and J lost 8 bases, with 13 bases between them. CDR3 length: 12 amino acids. The CDR3 here is CASSLDRYGYTF. The CDR3 DNA reads as TGTGCCAGCTCTTTGGACAGATACGGCTACACCTTC.

This clone was seen a single time. The chain uses TRBV2 and TRBJ2-7, with 7 bases aligning to TRBD2. Germline lookup yields CDR1 SNHLY and CDR2 FYNNEI. The V and J ends lost 4 bases and 0 bases, in that order; junction bases with no gene match: 6. CDR3 size: 15 residues. The chain's CDR3 is CASSVNGRLSYEQYF. The CDR3 coding sequence is TGTGCCAGCAGTGTAAACGGGAGGCTCTCCTACGAGCAGTACTTC.

The chain recombines TRBV5-6 with TRBJ2-1, with D uncertain. The germline V and J ends were trimmed by 2 bases and 7 bases, with 7 bases remaining between them. This CDR3 has 12 residues. In germline, CDR1 is SGHDT, CDR2 YYEEEE. The CDR3 DNA is TGTGCCAGCAGCTTTTCTAGAAATGAGCAGTTCTTC. This codes for CASSFSRNEQFF.

V and J are TRBV7-9 and TRBJ1-4; D gene uncertain. This CDR3 is 13 amino acids long. Trimming removed 6 bases at V and 8 bases at J, with 13 bases between. Germline V CDR1 and CDR2: SEHNR, FQNEAQ (reference sequence). The CDR3 DNA reads TGTGCCAGCAGTAATCGGGGAGGGGAAAAACTGTTTTTT. Its translation: CASSNRGGEKLFF.

The V gene is TRBV7-9, the J gene TRBJ2-7; D is unresolved. The CDR3 runs 14 residues. V lost 4 bases to trimming and J lost 3 bases, with 13 bases between them. Germline values: CDR1 SEHNR, CDR2 FQNEAQ (reference sequence). The CDR3 DNA follows: TGTGCCAGCAGCTCCGCCCGGGTGGGCTACGAGCAGTACTTC. Its translation: CASSSARVGYEQYF.

This chain uses TRBV5-1 with TRBJ2-2, with D perhaps matching TRBD2 (5 bases). CDR3 length equals 15 residues. V shed 6 bases and J shed 0 bases, with 12 bases lying between them. CDR1 and CDR2 from the germline V gene are SGHRS and YFSETQ. The CDR3 region is CASKGAESNTGELFF. Written as DNA, the CDR3 is TGCGCCAGCAAGGGAGCGGAATCGAACACCGGGGAGCTGTTTTTT.

This rearrangement joins TRBV18 to TRBJ2-2; no reliable D call. Germline CDR1 reads KGHSH; CDR2 reads LQKENI. The CDR3 is 14 residues long. Trimming took off 6 bases at V and 4 bases at J, with 12 bases between the two ends. CDR3 region: CASSLASGTGELFF. CDR3 nucleotides: TGTGCCAGCTCCCTCGCTAGTGGCACCGGGGAGCTGTTTTTT. Variable domain in full (rest from reference TRBV18 and TRBJ2-2): NAGVMQNPRHLVRRRGQEARLRCSPMKGHSHVYWYRQLPEEGLKFMVYLQKENIIDESGMPKERFSAEFPKEGPSILRIQQVVRGDSAAYFCASSLASGTGELFFGEGSRLTVL.

The chain recombines TRBV28 with TRBJ2-7; 8 bases match TRBD1. CDR3 size: 14 residues. V lost 5 bases to trimming and J lost 12 bases; unmatched junction nucleotides: 15. Per germline, CDR1 MDHEN and CDR2 SYDVKM. The CDR3 DNA reads TGTGCCAGCAGTCCGGGTCCCCGGAGGACAGGGCCGTACTTC. Protein: CASSPGPRRTGPYF.

The V call is TRBV5-4, the J call TRBJ2-3, with 8 positions matching TRBD1. CDR3 size: 15 residues. Trimming removed 5 bases from V and 5 bases from J; junction bases left unmatched: 10. Germline loops: CDR1 SGHNT, CDR2 YYREEE (reference sequence). CDR3 nucleotide sequence: TGTGCCAGCAGTATGGGACAGGCCCTTGGAGATACGCAGTATTTT. This sequence encodes CASSMGQALGDTQYF.

Written as DNA, the CDR3 is TGTGCCAGCAGCTTTAAGACAGGGGGGGCCAAAAACATTCAGTACTTC. Amino acids: CASSFKTGGAKNIQYF. V gene TRBV5-4 combines with J gene TRBJ2-4; 9 bases match TRBD1. V was pared by 2 bases and J by 1 base, with 4 bases of the junction left unmatched. CDR3 length: 16 amino acids. From germline, CDR1 is SGHNT and CDR2 YYREEE (reference sequence).

The V gene is TRBV6-1, the J gene TRBJ2-7; a possible D gene is TRBD2 (6 bases). The CDR3 runs to 15 residues. The V and J ends lost 3 bases and 0 bases respectively, with 12 bases between them. CDR1 is MNHNS, CDR2 SASEGT, per germline. The CDR3 nucleotides are TGTGCCAGCAGTGACCTCAGGGACTTCTCCTACGAGCAGTACTTC. As protein: CASSDLRDFSYEQYF.